This TCR beta chain derives from a study of preoperative IRX-2 immunotherapy in early breast cancer. Trimming cost V 8 bases and J 0 bases, with 14 bases left between them. The CDR3 runs to 14 residues. CDR1 is MDHEN, CDR2 SYDVKM, per germline. Documented treatment: preoperative locoregional IRX-2 cytokine immunotherapy. Patients received preoperative, locoregional IRX-2 cytokine immunotherapy in a phase Ib study. Here immunoSEQ multiplex PCR was the method, and the copy in TCRdb shows in-frame clones only, minus some. The sample holds about 6,600 clones; roughly three quarters are singletons and the top ten take about 17%.

The rearrangement uses TRBV28 and TRBJ2-7; unclear D gene. The receptor was derived from a human donor with breast cancer. The sequenced sample was tumor tissue, obtained before IRX-2 immunotherapy. CDR3 coding DNA: TGTGCCAGCTATGGACGCACGAGCTCCTACGAGCAGTACTTC. This gives the protein CASYGRTSSYEQYF.